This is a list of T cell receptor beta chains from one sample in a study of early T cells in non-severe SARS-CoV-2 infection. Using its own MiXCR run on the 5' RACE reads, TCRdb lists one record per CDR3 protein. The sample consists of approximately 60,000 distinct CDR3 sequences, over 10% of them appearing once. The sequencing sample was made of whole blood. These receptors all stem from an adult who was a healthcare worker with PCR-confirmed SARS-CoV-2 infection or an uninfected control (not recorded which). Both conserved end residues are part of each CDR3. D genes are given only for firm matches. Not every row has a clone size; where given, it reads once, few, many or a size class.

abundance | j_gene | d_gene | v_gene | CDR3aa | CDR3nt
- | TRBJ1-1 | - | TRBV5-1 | CASSFEGWTEAFF | TGCGCCAGCAGCTTCGAGGGTTGGACTGAAGCTTTCTTT
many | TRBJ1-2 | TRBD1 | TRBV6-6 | CASIPGGVNGYTF | TGTGCCAGCATTCCAGGGGGCGTAAATGGCTACACCTTC
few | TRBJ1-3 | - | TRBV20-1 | CSARPQGVWDTIYF | TGCAGTGCTAGACCACAGGGCGTTTGGGACACCATATATTTT
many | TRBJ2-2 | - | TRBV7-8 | CASSFQGTGELFF | TGTGCCAGCAGCTTTCAGGGGACCGGGGAGCTGTTTTTT
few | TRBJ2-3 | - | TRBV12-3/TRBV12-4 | CASSLTSLVRDTQYF | TGTGCCAGCAGCTTAACTAGTCTGGTGAGAGATACGCAGTATTTT
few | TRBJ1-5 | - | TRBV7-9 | CASSFRGNQPQHF | TGTGCCAGCAGCTTTAGGGGTAATCAGCCCCAGCATTTT
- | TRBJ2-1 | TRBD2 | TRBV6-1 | CASSEWGGKVTHNEQFF | TGTGCCAGCAGTGAATGGGGGGGGAAGGTCACCCACAATGAGCAGTTCTTC
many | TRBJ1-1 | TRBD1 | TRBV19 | CASSFLGTGGANTEAFF | TGTGCCAGTAGTTTCTTAGGGACAGGGGGCGCGAACACTGAAGCTTTCTTT
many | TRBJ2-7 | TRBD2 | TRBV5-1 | CASSSASGLSEQYF | TGCGCCAGCAGCAGTGCTAGCGGACTTAGTGAGCAGTACTTC
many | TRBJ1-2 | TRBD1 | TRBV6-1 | CASSIWVRDSPYGYTF | TGTGCCAGCAGTATCTGGGTCCGGGACAGCCCCTATGGCTACACCTTC
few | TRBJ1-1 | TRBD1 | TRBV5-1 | CASSPGGETEAFF | TGCGCCAGCAGCCCAGGGGGAGAAACTGAAGCTTTCTTT
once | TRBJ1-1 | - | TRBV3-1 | CASRFQGYNTEAFF | TGTGCCAGCAGATTCCAGGGCTACAACACTGAAGCTTTCTTT
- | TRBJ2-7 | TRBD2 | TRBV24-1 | CATSEAGVREQYF | TGTGCCACCAGTGAAGCGGGAGTAAGAGAGCAGTACTTC
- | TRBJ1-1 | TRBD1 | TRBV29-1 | CSAGDSKYEAFF | TGCAGCGCTGGGGACAGCAAATATGAAGCTTTCTTT
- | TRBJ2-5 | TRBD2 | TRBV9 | CASSVGEGPAETQYF | TGTGCCAGCAGCGTAGGGGAGGGGCCGGCAGAGACCCAGTACTTC
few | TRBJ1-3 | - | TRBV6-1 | CASAPQRSSGNTIYF | TGTGCCAGCGCCCCGCAGCGGAGCTCTGGAAACACCATATATTTT
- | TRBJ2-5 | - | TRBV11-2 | CASSLTRWETQYF | TGTGCCAGCAGCTTAACTAGGTGGGAGACCCAGTACTTC
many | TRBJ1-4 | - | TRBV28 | CASSSPAGEGEKLFF | TGTGCCAGCAGTTCCCCCGCGGGGGAGGGAGAAAAACTGTTTTTT
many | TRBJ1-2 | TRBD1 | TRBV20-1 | CSARHGQGAIDYGYTF | TGCAGTGCTAGACACGGACAGGGGGCGATAGATTATGGCTACACCTTC
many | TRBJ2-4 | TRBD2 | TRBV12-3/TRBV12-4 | CASSPFMGGKNIQYF | TGTGCCAGCAGTCCCTTCATGGGGGGGAAAAACATTCAGTACTTC
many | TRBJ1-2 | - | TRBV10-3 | CAISEKADSYGYTF | TGTGCCATCAGTGAGAAGGCAGACTCTTATGGCTACACCTTC
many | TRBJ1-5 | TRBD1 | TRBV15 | CATSRDIGGQPQHF | TGTGCCACCAGCAGAGATATAGGGGGCCAGCCCCAGCATTTT
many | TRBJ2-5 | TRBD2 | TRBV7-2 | CASSSSGGVETQYF | TGTGCCAGCAGCTCTAGCGGGGGTGTTGAGACCCAGTACTTC
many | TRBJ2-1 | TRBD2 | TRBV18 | CASSPLSGAPSGSFGEQFF | TGTGCCAGCTCACCACTATCTGGGGCCCCAAGCGGGAGTTTTGGTGAGCAGTTCTTC
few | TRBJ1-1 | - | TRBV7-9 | CASSLLENTEAFF | TGTGCCAGCAGCTTGTTAGAAAACACTGAAGCTTTCTTT
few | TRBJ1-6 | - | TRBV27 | CASSLSTQKYNSPLHF | TGTGCCAGCAGTTTATCGACACAGAAATATAATTCACCCCTCCACTTT
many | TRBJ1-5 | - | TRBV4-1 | CASSQSRESNQPQHF | TGCGCCAGCAGCCAAAGCAGGGAAAGCAATCAGCCCCAGCATTTT